Included here is one T cell receptor (beta chain) sequence, with context. The antigen this receptor binds is unknown. The sample comes from a study of cytomegalovirus exposure and HLA in healthy donors (dated by TCRdb to 2016 to 2017). Notes on the research overall: In an earlier analysis of some 610 of the donors, 276 Gb of sequence data and 117 million unique TCR beta sequences from some 170 million T cells were reported. Approximately 330 gigabases of sequencing data and around 85 million unique TCR sequences made up an early release that covered approximately 620 HLA-typed donors. Of the 398 genotyped donors, 65% to 90% fell in the genetic ancestry cluster associated with self-reported Caucasian donors. In an earlier analysis of more than 550 of the donors, high-throughput TCR beta sequencing was used to judge whether each TCR beta V gene segment behaved as functional or pseudogenic. To predict cytomegalovirus infection status, the study brought together high-throughput TCR immunosequencing, statistical association of individual TCRs with disease status, and machine learning. The number of typed donors differed by locus: roughly 620-640 for A, B, C, DRB1 and DQB1; about 520 for DQA1; some 590 for DPA1; and roughly 450 for DPB1. A later genetic analysis used genome-wide SNP genotypes for about 65% of the roughly 670 donors, treating that subset as a discovery cohort. A separate validation cohort of roughly 130 different subjects was used in addition to the 666-subject first cohort. To study patterns of TCR occurrence, a later analysis re-analyzed previously published TCR beta repertoires from 700 or so donors and added high-resolution HLA genotyping. Donor age, sex, ethnicity and CMV serostatus were collected together with the repertoire data. Using immunosequencing, the study profiled T cell repertoires from about 650 subjects and related those repertoires to cytomegalovirus serostatus. Both class I and class II loci were covered by HLA typing, at four-digit resolution. A handful of DR-DQ haplotypes were handled as single units for association and clustering because linkage in the cohort was strong. Every repertoire in the discovery cohort had been generated on one and the same sequencing platform. The study aimed to test whether cataloging public T cell receptors could reveal signatures of past pathogen exposure. The later analysis used no new phenotypic data to find candidate immune exposures, relying instead on TCR beta sequences and their occurrence across donors. Among around 400 genotyped donors of the cohort, an average of around 250,000 unique TCR beta nucleotide sequences was sequenced per donor, of which about 20% were non-productive. Summary of the overall study and its limitations: In a later genetic analysis, a missense DCLRE1C variant was associated with V-gene and J-gene trimming of TCR beta chains, and the association was replicated in an independent cohort. Some IMGT-functional V segments, including TRBV6-2 and TRBV6-3, could not be distinguished by the 87-base-pair reads and were therefore excluded. Immune exposure information for the cohort was limited to CMV serostatus. A later analysis associated 16,951 TCR beta sequences with specific HLA alleles at a false discovery rate of 0.05. Linkage disequilibrium might explain the correlated functional status among segregating V segments, but an unknown experimental factor could not be ruled out. A later analysis reported that several top co-occurrence clusters appeared linked to parvovirus B19, influenza, CMV and Epstein-Barr virus. Cytomegalovirus status was reported to be diagnosed by the classifier with high specificity and sensitivity in both the original and validation cohorts. In a later analysis, the rate of TCR association differed among HLA loci, with DRB1 alleles having the most associated TCRs and HLA-C alleles having the fewest. According to the authors, the approach could potentially be generalized to other disease states and immunological phenotypes. Most TCR sequences were observed very rarely across donors, whereas some public TCRs were present in many individuals. Because HLA typing was unavailable for some donors at each locus, only the typed subset was used in association tests. This cohort had only TCR beta chains sequenced, and the lack of alpha or paired-chain data limited which features could be detected. A cluster of highly shared sequence variants was judged likely to represent a technical artifact of the sequencing pipeline. Broadly in line with IMGT annotations, most TCR beta V segments showed up in productive rearrangements about 87% or about 30% of the time in an earlier analysis of several hundred of the donors. When HLA alleles, especially DR and DQ, strongly co-occurred, TCR associations were difficult to assign to individual alleles. A later analysis found that most CMV-associated TCR beta chains appeared HLA-restricted, with HLA associations seemingly driven largely by CMV exposure. Some 15 rarely observed V segments, including chromosome 9 orphons, were excluded from the earlier analysis of approximately 600 of the donors because counts were too low. A further reported finding was that TCR beta sequences accurately predicted the HLA-A and HLA-B alleles for most subjects in the first cohort. A total of roughly 160 TCR beta chains were listed by the study as associated with cytomegalovirus. Compared with the 666-donor mean, donors in an Asian-associated ancestry cluster had fewer N-insertions in productive TCRs, according to a later genetic analysis. The presence/absence analyses assumed that sequencing depth was roughly uniform across donors, and that assumption may not be true. Compared with equally common non-associated chains, HLA-associated TCR beta chains in a later analysis were more clonally expanded and had lower generation probabilities. A few of the identified cytomegalovirus-associated TCR beta chains were confirmed in vitro to be specific for cytomegalovirus antigens.

Taken from cysteine to phenylalanine, the CDR3 has 14 residues. Just the 42-base CDR3 DNA is kept, in frame starting at base 1. V was cut back by 4 bases and J by 0 bases, leaving a gap of 11 bases between them. Reading the germline V gene gives CDR1 SGDLS and CDR2 YYNGEE. Libraries came from the immunoSEQ multiplex PCR assay. For the multiplex PCR, a mixture combining 60 forward primers for TCR Vbeta segments and 13 reverse primers for TCR Jbeta segments was used. Amplification of the CDR3 region of rearranged TCR beta genes was performed with a multiplex PCR assay on genomic DNA. The amplified TCR beta libraries were sequenced on the Illumina HiSeq System as 87-base-pair reads. The authors processed their data as follows. A later analysis tallied around 87 million unique TCR beta chains across the approximately 670 repertoires, and about 12 million of those chains were shared by two or more donors. Raw reads were error-corrected and collapsed into unique sequences by a nearest-neighbor algorithm in which closely related sequences were merged to remove PCR and sequencing errors. V, D and J gene segments were assigned by aligning CDR3 sequences to IMGT reference sequences. For a sequence to be retained, a match of at least six nucleotides was required to both a V gene segment and a J gene segment. A rearrangement was called productive if the CDR3 had no stop codons and remained in frame with V and J, and every other rearrangement was called non-productive. Following IMGT convention, CDR3 was defined as the stretch from the second conserved V-encoded cysteine up to the conserved J-encoded phenylalanine. In an earlier analysis of around 540 of the donors, sequences lacking an unambiguous match to a single V gene segment were excluded. An earlier analysis of approximately 590 of the donors called V segments functional above 56.7% productive rearrangements and segregating when the between-donor standard deviation exceeded 5%. A statistical classification framework was developed to diagnose cytomegalovirus status using the catalog of TCR beta chain sequences. V and J gene assignment, in a later analysis, came from comparing TCR nucleotide sequences with IMGT/GENE-DB human TR gene sequences. The TCRdist pipeline was used in a later analysis to assign CDR3 sequences and most-parsimonious VDJ recombination scenarios. In a later analysis, every TCR beta chain was defined by the combination of its CDR3 amino acid sequence and its V-gene family, and reads without a unique V-gene family were dropped. To address suspected cross-contamination and a sequencing artifact, a later analysis removed roughly 640 highly shared, low-generation-probability nucleotide sequences. In a later analysis, a clonal expansion index was calculated for each public chain from normalized within-repertoire ranks of inferred template counts. Generation probabilities in a later analysis came from a VDJ recombination model fitted to out-of-frame rearrangements, and those results were checked against IGoR. In a later analysis, hypergeometric tests were used to score TCR-TCR, TCR-HLA and TCR-CMV co-occurrence, with a repertoire-size bias correction applied to TCR pairs. A later analysis estimated false discovery rates by permuting HLA or CMV assignments 20 times. In a later analysis, co-occurring TCRs were grouped with DBSCAN, and TCRdist sequence similarity was added when clustering was performed within HLA-allele-positive subsets. For co-occurrence clustering, repertoires with fewer than 30,000 or more than 120,000 public chains were excluded, along with several repertoires with anomalous nucleotide sharing. TCRdb stores this immuneACCESS table with in-frame sequences only. Part of the clones is absent; in the studies checked, under half of the shortfall reflects unresolved V genes, and no reason is known for the rest. From that table come the V and J calls and clone size; the DNA was used to work out D and trimming. The record for this sample contains about 160,000 clones. Of the sample, about 1.2% falls within the top ten clones.

In total, approximately 610 healthy bone marrow donors made up the cohort. Cohort members were all nominally healthy when sampled, although unrecorded immune exposures were likely present. The donor was CMV seronegative and was included in the group of about 350 seronegative cohort members. A peripheral blood sample was provided by each donor, and peripheral blood mononuclear cells were used for TCR beta sequencing. Genomic DNA extraction from the blood cell samples was performed with the Qiagen DNeasy Blood Extraction Kit. The sample was PBMCs. This receptor chain uses TRBV9 and TRBJ2-7; the D gene is perhaps TRBD1, on 5 matching bases. The TCR originated in a woman aged 55-70 years in good health and CMV-seronegative. The DNA reads as follows: TGTGCCAGCAGCTTAACAGGTTCCTCCTACGAGCAGTACTTC. This translates into CASSLTGSSYEQYF.